This note documents a single TCR beta chain sequence. This specimen comes from a study of OX40 agonist ivuxolimab in advanced cancers. This table comes from immunoSEQ multiplex PCR, and its TCRdb copy is limited to in-frame clones, with some not included. In the table there are about 30,000 clones, around 79% of which are singletons. The sequence derives from an adult with an advanced solid tumor such as melanoma, head and neck, liver or kidney cancer. Sequenced here: CD4+ or CD8+ T cells sorted from blood, sampled in a trial of the OX40 agonist ivuxolimab.

As DNA, the CDR3 is TGTGCCAGCAGTTTATCCTGGGACAGGGGTGAAAAACTGTTTTTT. Its translation: CASSLSWDRGEKLFF. The J gene is TRBJ1-4, the V gene TRBV27, with 10 bases lining up with TRBD1. V lost 0 bases to trimming and J lost 7 bases; unmatched junction nucleotides: 2. Germline V gives CDR1 MNHEY, CDR2 SMNVEV (reference sequence). The CDR3 runs 15 residues. The complete variable domain, with remaining parts taken from reference TRBV27 and TRBJ1-4, reads EAQVTQNPRYLITVTGKKLTVTCSQNMNHEYMSWYRQDPGLGLRQIYYSMNVEVTDKGDVPEGYKVSRKEKRNFPLILESPSPNQTSLYFCASSLSWDRGEKLFFGSGTQLSVL.